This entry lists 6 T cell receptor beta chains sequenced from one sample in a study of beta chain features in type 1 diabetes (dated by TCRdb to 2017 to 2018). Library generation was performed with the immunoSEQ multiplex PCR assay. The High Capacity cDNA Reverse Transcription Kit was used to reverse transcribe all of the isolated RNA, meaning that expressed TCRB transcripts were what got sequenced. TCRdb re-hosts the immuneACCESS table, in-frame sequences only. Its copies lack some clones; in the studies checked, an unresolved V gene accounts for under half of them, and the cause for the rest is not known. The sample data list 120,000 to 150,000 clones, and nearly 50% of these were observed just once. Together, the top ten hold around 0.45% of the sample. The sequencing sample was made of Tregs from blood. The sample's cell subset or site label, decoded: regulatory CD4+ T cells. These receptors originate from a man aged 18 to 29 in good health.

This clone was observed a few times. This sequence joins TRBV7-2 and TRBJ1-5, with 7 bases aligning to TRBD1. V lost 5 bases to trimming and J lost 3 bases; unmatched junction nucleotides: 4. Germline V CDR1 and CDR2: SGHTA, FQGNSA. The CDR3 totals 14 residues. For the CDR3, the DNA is TGTGCCAGCAGCCAGGGACAGACCAATCAGCCCCAGCATTTT. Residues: CASSQGQTNQPQHF.

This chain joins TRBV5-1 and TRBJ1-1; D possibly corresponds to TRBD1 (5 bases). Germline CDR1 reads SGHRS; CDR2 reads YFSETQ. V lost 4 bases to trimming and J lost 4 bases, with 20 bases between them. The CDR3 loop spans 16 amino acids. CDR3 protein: CASSGQGGYYSTEAFF. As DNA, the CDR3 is TGCGCCAGCAGCGGCCAGGGTGGTTATTATAGCACTGAAGCTTTCTTT. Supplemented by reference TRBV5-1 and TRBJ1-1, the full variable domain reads KAGVTQTPRYLIKTRGQQVTLSCSPISGHRSVSWYQQTPGQGLQFLFEYFSETQRNKGNFPGRFSGRQFSNSRSEMNVSTLELGDSALYLCASSGQGGYYSTEAFFGQGTRLTVV.

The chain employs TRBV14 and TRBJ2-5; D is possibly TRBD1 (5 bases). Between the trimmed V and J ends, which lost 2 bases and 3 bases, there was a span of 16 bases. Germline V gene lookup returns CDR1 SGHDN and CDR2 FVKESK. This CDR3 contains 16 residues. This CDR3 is CASSQSPLGPKETQYF. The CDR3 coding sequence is TGTGCCAGCAGCCAAAGCCCCCTGGGGCCAAAAGAGACCCAGTACTTC.

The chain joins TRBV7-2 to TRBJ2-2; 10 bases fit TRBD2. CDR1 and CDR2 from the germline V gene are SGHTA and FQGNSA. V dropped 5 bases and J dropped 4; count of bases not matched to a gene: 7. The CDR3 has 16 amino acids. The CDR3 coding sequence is TGTGCCAGCAGCCCCCCGGCTAGCGGGGGCACCGGGGAGCTGTTTTTT. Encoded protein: CASSPPASGGTGELFF. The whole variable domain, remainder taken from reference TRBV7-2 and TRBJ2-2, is GAGVSQSPSNKVTEKGKDVELRCDPISGHTALYWYRQSLGQGLEFLIYFQGNSAPDKSGLPSDRFSAERTGGSVSTLTIQRTQQEDSAVYLCASSPPASGGTGELFFGEGSRLTVL.

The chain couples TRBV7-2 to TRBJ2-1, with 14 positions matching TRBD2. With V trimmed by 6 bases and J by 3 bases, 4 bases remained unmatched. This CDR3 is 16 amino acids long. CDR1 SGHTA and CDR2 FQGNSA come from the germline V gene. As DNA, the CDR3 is TGTGCCAGCAGACAGACTAGCGGGAGGGGCTACAATGAGCAGTTCTTC. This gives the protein CASRQTSGRGYNEQFF.

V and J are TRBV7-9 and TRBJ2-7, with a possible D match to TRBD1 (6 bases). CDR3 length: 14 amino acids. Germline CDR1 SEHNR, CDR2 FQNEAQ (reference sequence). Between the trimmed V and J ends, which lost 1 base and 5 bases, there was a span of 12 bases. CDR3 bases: TGTGCCAGCAGCTTAGGTGGCAGGGGCCACGAGCAGTACTTC. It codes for CASSLGGRGHEQYF.